The rows below give T cell receptor beta chains drawn from one sample of a study of cytomegalovirus exposure and HLA in healthy donors. The method was immunoSEQ multiplex PCR; TCRdb's version includes in-frame clones alone and lacks a portion of them. The sample lists 130,000 to 150,000 clones; around 90% were seen once. The sequencing sample was made of PBMCs. These receptors all come from a woman under 30 in good health and CMV-seropositive. CDR3s include the opening cysteine and the closing phenylalanine or tryptophan. The D gene is left open where the match is weak. Only part of the rows carry a size: once, few, many, or a class if the clone is expanded.

v_gene: TRBV30; d_gene: .; j_gene: TRBJ1-2; abundance: .; CDR3aa: CAWSPGPPGGYTF; CDR3nt: TGTGCCTGGAGTCCGGGCCCCCCGGGGGGCTACACCTTC
v_gene: TRBV19; d_gene: .; j_gene: TRBJ2-7; abundance: .; CDR3aa: CASSFSSSYEQYF; CDR3nt: TGTGCCAGTAGTTTCTCGAGCTCCTACGAGCAGTACTTC
v_gene: TRBV11-1; d_gene: .; j_gene: TRBJ2-1; abundance: once; CDR3aa: CASSLDFGSYEQFF; CDR3nt: TGTGCCAGCAGCTTAGATTTTGGGAGTTATGAGCAGTTCTTC
v_gene: TRBV6-1; d_gene: TRBD2; j_gene: TRBJ2-7; abundance: .; CDR3aa: CASSDSGSIVHEQYF; CDR3nt: TGTGCCAGCAGTGATAGCGGGAGCATCGTCCACGAGCAGTACTTC
v_gene: TRBV2; d_gene: .; j_gene: TRBJ2-5; abundance: .; CDR3aa: CASGARQETQYF; CDR3nt: TGTGCCAGCGGCGCCAGGCAAGAGACCCAGTACTTC
v_gene: TRBV11-2; d_gene: .; j_gene: TRBJ2-7; abundance: .; CDR3aa: CASSLDPGGATLSYF; CDR3nt: TGTGCCAGCAGCTTAGATCCCGGCGGGGCGACGCTATCGTACTTC
v_gene: TRBV15; d_gene: TRBD1; j_gene: TRBJ2-7; abundance: .; CDR3aa: CATSGDRRTEYEQYF; CDR3nt: TGTGCCACCAGCGGGGACAGGCGGACGGAATACGAGCAGTACTTC
v_gene: TRBV7-6; d_gene: .; j_gene: TRBJ2-1; abundance: .; CDR3aa: CASSGQPFSYNEQFF; CDR3nt: TGTGCCAGCAGCGGACAGCCCTTCTCCTACAATGAGCAGTTCTTC
v_gene: TRBV19; d_gene: .; j_gene: TRBJ1-5; abundance: .; CDR3aa: CASSSTGRGYSNQPQHF; CDR3nt: TGTGCCAGTAGTTCGACCGGTCGGGGTTATAGCAATCAGCCCCAGCATTTT
v_gene: TRBV30; d_gene: .; j_gene: TRBJ1-1; abundance: once; CDR3aa: CAWTPGGGGGTEAFF; CDR3nt: TGTGCCTGGACTCCTGGGGGGGGAGGGGGCACTGAAGCTTTCTTT
v_gene: TRBV9; d_gene: .; j_gene: TRBJ2-5; abundance: once; CDR3aa: CASSEEGGLGYQETQYF; CDR3nt: TGTGCCAGCAGCGAGGAAGGGGGATTGGGGTACCAAGAGACCCAGTACTTC
v_gene: TRBV5-1; d_gene: .; j_gene: TRBJ2-1; abundance: .; CDR3aa: CASSLALSGEQFF; CDR3nt: TGCGCCAGCAGCTTGGCCCTGTCGGGGGAGCAGTTCTTC
v_gene: TRBV19; d_gene: TRBD2; j_gene: TRBJ2-1; abundance: .; CDR3aa: CASSLGTSGRGWHEQFF; CDR3nt: TGTGCCAGTAGTCTAGGGACTAGCGGGAGGGGGTGGCATGAGCAGTTCTTC
v_gene: TRBV5-6; d_gene: TRBD2; j_gene: TRBJ2-1; abundance: once; CDR3aa: CASSSLAGGLGNEQFF; CDR3nt: TGTGCCAGCAGCTCCTTAGCGGGAGGTTTGGGGAATGAGCAGTTCTTC
v_gene: TRBV7-9; d_gene: .; j_gene: TRBJ1-2; abundance: once; CDR3aa: CASSLDPAVPAANYGYTF; CDR3nt: TGTGCCAGCAGCTTAGACCCCGCGGTCCCAGCCGCTAACTATGGCTACACCTTC
v_gene: TRBV19; d_gene: TRBD2; j_gene: TRBJ2-2; abundance: .; CDR3aa: CASALGLALTGELFF; CDR3nt: TGTGCCAGTGCGTTGGGACTAGCTTTAACCGGGGAGCTGTTTTTT
v_gene: TRBV9; d_gene: .; j_gene: TRBJ2-3; abundance: .; CDR3aa: CASSVETAVDTQYF; CDR3nt: TGTGCCAGCAGCGTGGAGACAGCCGTAGATACGCAGTATTTT
v_gene: TRBV6-1; d_gene: .; j_gene: TRBJ1-2; abundance: .; CDR3aa: CASSEALTANYGYTF; CDR3nt: TGTGCCAGCAGTGAAGCATTGACAGCTAACTATGGCTACACCTTC
v_gene: TRBV9; d_gene: .; j_gene: TRBJ2-1; abundance: few; CDR3aa: CASSPWGGHNEQFF; CDR3nt: TGTGCCAGCAGCCCCTGGGGCGGCCACAATGAGCAGTTCTTC
v_gene: TRBV6-5; d_gene: .; j_gene: TRBJ2-2; abundance: .; CDR3aa: CASSFESIRTGELFF; CDR3nt: TGTGCCAGCAGTTTCGAGTCCATACGCACCGGGGAGCTGTTTTTT
v_gene: TRBV7-2; d_gene: .; j_gene: TRBJ2-1; abundance: .; CDR3aa: CASSSFGTPGEEQFF; CDR3nt: TGTGCCAGCAGCTCGTTCGGGACACCCGGGGAGGAGCAGTTCTTC
v_gene: TRBV28; d_gene: TRBD1; j_gene: TRBJ1-2; abundance: once; CDR3aa: CASSLHGTDYGYTF; CDR3nt: TGTGCCAGCAGTCTACATGGGACAGATTATGGCTACACCTTC
v_gene: TRBV6-5; d_gene: TRBD2; j_gene: TRBJ2-1; abundance: .; CDR3aa: CASRLADTYNEQFF; CDR3nt: TGTGCCAGCAGACTAGCGGATACCTACAATGAGCAGTTCTTC
v_gene: TRBV29-1; d_gene: .; j_gene: TRBJ1-1; abundance: .; CDR3aa: CSVGWGEVYTEAFF; CDR3nt: TGCAGCGTTGGTTGGGGGGAGGTTTATACTGAAGCTTTCTTT
v_gene: TRBV7-4; d_gene: TRBD2; j_gene: TRBJ2-7; abundance: few; CDR3aa: CASRRPSGRAGEQYF; CDR3nt: TGTGCCAGCAGGCGCCCCAGCGGGAGGGCCGGGGAGCAGTACTTC
v_gene: TRBV27; d_gene: .; j_gene: TRBJ2-6; abundance: .; CDR3aa: CASSLGGQSPRHSGANVLTF; CDR3nt: TGTGCCAGCAGTTTGGGTGGACAATCGCCGAGACACTCTGGGGCCAACGTCCTGACTTTC
v_gene: TRBV11-2; d_gene: TRBD2; j_gene: TRBJ2-5; abundance: few; CDR3aa: CASSLSSGSGETQYF; CDR3nt: TGTGCCAGCAGCTTGAGTAGCGGGAGCGGGGAGACCCAGTACTTC
v_gene: TRBV18; d_gene: TRBD2; j_gene: TRBJ2-4; abundance: .; CDR3aa: CASSPLAGPAKNIQYF; CDR3nt: TGTGCCAGCTCACCTTTAGCGGGACCTGCCAAAAACATTCAGTACTTC
v_gene: TRBV6-1; d_gene: .; j_gene: TRBJ2-7; abundance: .; CDR3aa: CASSEPKSSYEQYF; CDR3nt: TGTGCCAGCAGTGAACCCAAGAGCTCCTACGAGCAGTACTTC
v_gene: TRBV30; d_gene: TRBD1; j_gene: TRBJ2-7; abundance: .; CDR3aa: CAWSLQGAGYEQYF; CDR3nt: TGTGCCTGGAGTCTCCAGGGGGCGGGATACGAGCAGTACTTC
v_gene: TRBV5-5; d_gene: .; j_gene: TRBJ1-2; abundance: .; CDR3aa: CASSQNGNYGYTF; CDR3nt: TGTGCCAGCAGCCAGAATGGTAACTATGGCTACACCTTC
v_gene: TRBV5-1; d_gene: .; j_gene: TRBJ2-3; abundance: .; CDR3aa: CASSTTRGTDTQYF; CDR3nt: TGCGCCAGCAGCACGACAAGGGGGACAGATACGCAGTATTTT
v_gene: TRBV11-3; d_gene: TRBD2; j_gene: TRBJ2-5; abundance: .; CDR3aa: CASSLGGSSRETQYF; CDR3nt: TGTGCCAGCAGCTTGGGCGGGAGCTCCCGAGAGACCCAGTACTTC
v_gene: TRBV2; d_gene: TRBD2; j_gene: TRBJ2-3; abundance: once; CDR3aa: CASSEARTSGRASDTQYF; CDR3nt: TGTGCCAGCAGTGAGGCCCGGACTAGCGGGAGGGCCTCAGATACGCAGTATTTT
v_gene: TRBV5-1; d_gene: TRBD2; j_gene: TRBJ2-3; abundance: .; CDR3aa: CASSALLAGVADTQYF; CDR3nt: TGCGCCAGCAGCGCCCTACTAGCGGGAGTGGCAGATACGCAGTATTTT
v_gene: TRBV7-8; d_gene: .; j_gene: TRBJ1-1; abundance: .; CDR3aa: CASSLTTGEAFF; CDR3nt: TGTGCCAGCAGCTTGACAACGGGAGAAGCTTTCTTT
v_gene: TRBV28; d_gene: TRBD1; j_gene: TRBJ2-7; abundance: .; CDR3aa: CASSGQGLYEQYF; CDR3nt: TGTGCCAGCAGTGGACAGGGACTCTACGAGCAGTACTTC
v_gene: TRBV5-1; d_gene: TRBD1; j_gene: TRBJ1-4; abundance: .; CDR3aa: CASSLGDRAEKLFF; CDR3nt: TGCGCCAGCAGCTTGGGGGACAGGGCTGAAAAACTGTTTTTT
v_gene: TRBV30; d_gene: .; j_gene: TRBJ2-3; abundance: .; CDR3aa: CAWSATTALRRRGTDTQYF; CDR3nt: TGTGCCTGGAGTGCAACGACTGCTCTAAGACGGAGAGGCACAGATACGCAGTATTTT
v_gene: TRBV11-3; d_gene: .; j_gene: TRBJ1-2; abundance: .; CDR3aa: CASSSNYGYTF; CDR3nt: TGTGCCAGCAGCTCGAACTATGGCTACACCTTC
v_gene: TRBV4-1; d_gene: TRBD1; j_gene: TRBJ1-2; abundance: .; CDR3aa: CASSHLKGAHGYTF; CDR3nt: TGCGCCAGCTCACACCTTAAGGGGGCCCATGGCTACACCTTC
v_gene: TRBV19; d_gene: TRBD1; j_gene: TRBJ2-7; abundance: .; CDR3aa: CASSYGQGYEQYF; CDR3nt: TGTGCCAGTAGCTATGGACAGGGGTACGAGCAGTACTTC
v_gene: TRBV5-4; d_gene: TRBD2; j_gene: TRBJ2-1; abundance: .; CDR3aa: CASSLVGTSGVNEQFF; CDR3nt: TGTGCCAGCAGCTTGGTGGGGACTAGCGGGGTCAATGAGCAGTTCTTC
v_gene: TRBV29-1; d_gene: TRBD1; j_gene: TRBJ1-3; abundance: .; CDR3aa: CSVQGSAGNTIYF; CDR3nt: TGCAGCGTACAGGGGTCGGCGGGAAACACCATATATTTT
v_gene: TRBV9; d_gene: .; j_gene: TRBJ2-3; abundance: .; CDR3aa: CASSVEQVGTDTQYF; CDR3nt: TGTGCCAGCAGCGTAGAGCAGGTAGGCACAGATACGCAGTATTTT
v_gene: TRBV14; d_gene: TRBD1; j_gene: TRBJ2-1; abundance: .; CDR3aa: CASSQPGGSGREQFF; CDR3nt: TGTGCCAGCAGCCAGCCAGGGGGAAGTGGCCGTGAGCAGTTCTTC
v_gene: TRBV14; d_gene: .; j_gene: TRBJ2-1; abundance: .; CDR3aa: CASSQGTFNEQFF; CDR3nt: TGTGCCAGCAGCCAAGGGACATTCAATGAGCAGTTCTTC
v_gene: TRBV4-1; d_gene: TRBD2; j_gene: TRBJ2-7; abundance: .; CDR3aa: CASSQLTSGDSYEQYF; CDR3nt: TGCGCCAGCAGCCAACTGACTAGCGGGGACTCCTACGAGCAGTACTTC
v_gene: TRBV25-1; d_gene: TRBD2; j_gene: TRBJ2-7; abundance: .; CDR3aa: CASSSTSGISVYEQYF; CDR3nt: TGTGCCAGCAGTAGTACTAGCGGGATATCCGTCTACGAGCAGTACTTC
v_gene: TRBV9; d_gene: .; j_gene: TRBJ1-2; abundance: .; CDR3aa: CASSVAPQSGYGYTF; CDR3nt: TGTGCCAGCAGCGTAGCTCCCCAGTCCGGGTATGGCTACACCTTC